Presented here are 30 T cell receptor beta chains from one specimen sequenced in a study of blood T cell repertoires in COVID-19. Sequencing used immunoSEQ multiplex PCR; TCRdb keeps in-frame clones, though not all of them. Among 270,000 or so clones listed, roughly 91% were seen once. Input material: PBMCs or T cells enriched from blood (not recorded which). These receptors were taken from a middle-aged woman with acute COVID-19.

The J gene is TRBJ1-1, the V gene TRBV20-1; possible D gene TRBD1, 5 bases. This CDR3 has 11 residues. The V end lost 6 bases, the J end lost 7 bases, and 12 bases lay between the germline ends. Germline V gene sequence: CDR1 DFQATT, CDR2 SNEGSKA (reference sequence). The DNA for the CDR3 is TGCAGTGCAGCGGGGCCCTATGAAGCTTTCTTT. This translates into CSAAGPYEAFF.

The J gene is TRBJ2-5, the V gene TRBV9; D unclear. The CDR3 is made up of 13 amino acids. CDR1 and CDR2 from the germline V gene are SGDLS and YYNGEE. Between the trimmed V and J ends, which lost 3 bases and 6 bases, there was a span of 12 bases. CDR3 nucleotide sequence: TGTGCCAGCAGCGAGGATGGAGCGCAGACCCAGTACTTC. Translating it yields CASSEDGAQTQYF.

This clone was found once. The chain links TRBV18 to TRBJ2-5; the match to TRBD1 covers 9 bases. After removal of 3 bases from V and 4 bases from J, the junction contained 9 bases not matched to a gene. The germline gives CDR1 KGHSH, CDR2 LQKENI. The CDR3 has 16 residues. DNA for the CDR3: TGTGCCAGCTCACCCCCCGGGACAGGGCTACGAGAGACCCAGTACTTC. It codes for CASSPPGTGLRETQYF.

The chain recombines TRBV30 with TRBJ2-5; D is perhaps TRBD1 (5 bases). The germline V gene encodes CDR1 GTSNPN and CDR2 SVGIG (reference sequence). The CDR3 is 12 residues long. Trimming shortened V by 6 bases and J by 2 bases, and 10 bases separated the two germline ends. In DNA form, the CDR3 reads TGTGCCTGTATGACAGAGCAAGAGACCCAGTACTTC. Encoded protein: CACMTEQETQYF.

The CDR3 sequence: CASSVDSGRPITDTQYF. The DNA of the CDR3 is TGTGCCAGCAGCGTAGATAGCGGGAGACCTATAACAGATACGCAGTATTTT. The chain combines TRBV9 with TRBJ2-3; 9 nucleotides match TRBD2. J lost 3 bases, V lost 0 bases, and 8 bases had no gene match. This CDR3 has 17 residues. Germline CDR1 is SGDLS and CDR2 is YYNGEE.

The chain is built from TRBV25-1 and TRBJ2-7; D remains unclear. The germline V gene has CDR1 MGHDK and CDR2 SYGVNS. This CDR3 has 11 residues. With 4 bases removed from V and 5 bases from J, the gap between germline ends came to 6 bases. CDR3 loop: CASSARDEQYF. For the CDR3, the DNA is TGTGCCAGCAGTGCTCGAGACGAGCAGTACTTC.

The chain combines TRBV19 with TRBJ2-1, with 8 bases matching TRBD1. This CDR3 spans 13 amino acids. Germline CDR1 reads LNHDA; CDR2 reads SQIVND (reference sequence). V dropped 7 bases and J dropped 7; count of bases not matched to a gene: 6. The CDR3: CASNGQGWNEQFF. Written as DNA, the CDR3 is TGTGCCAGTAACGGACAGGGTTGGAATGAGCAGTTCTTC.

The chain couples TRBV4-3 to TRBJ1-2; 7 nucleotides line up with TRBD1. The CDR3 is 15 residues long. Per germline, CDR1 LGHNA and CDR2 YSLEER. V lost 1 base to trimming and J lost 5 bases; unmatched junction nucleotides: 7. This CDR3 is CASSQGPGGSYGYTF. The DNA for the CDR3 is TGCGCCAGCAGCCAAGGCCCAGGGGGTAGTTATGGCTACACCTTC.

V is TRBV18 and J is TRBJ1-1; D is ambiguous. V lost 5 bases, J lost 1 base, and 14 bases lay in between. This CDR3 region has 15 residues. Per the germline V gene, CDR1 is KGHSH and CDR2 is LQKENI. The CDR3 sequence: CASSTRTGENTEAFF. The DNA of the CDR3 is TGTGCCAGCTCAACCCGGACGGGAGAGAACACTGAAGCTTTCTTT.

The chain carries TRBV7-9 and TRBJ2-7, with D tentatively TRBD2 (6 bases). V was cut by 3 bases and J by 3 bases, with 9 bases left in between. The CDR3 totals 13 residues. Germline V gives CDR1 SEHNR, CDR2 FQNEAQ (reference sequence). CDR3 protein: CASSFGGNYEQYF. Written as DNA, the CDR3 is TGTGCCAGCAGCTTCGGGGGAAACTACGAGCAGTACTTC.

V is TRBV19 and J is TRBJ2-3, with 11 bases that match TRBD1. Germline assignment: CDR1 LNHDA and CDR2 SQIVND (reference sequence). The CDR3 length is 15 residues. V shed 4 bases and J 4 bases; nucleotides not matched to a gene: 4. CDR3 coding DNA: TGTGCCAGTAGTACCGGGACAGGGGGGCCAGATACGCAGTATTTT. Protein: CASSTGTGGPDTQYF.

The chain has TRBV4-3 and TRBJ2-2; 11 nucleotides align to TRBD2. The CDR3 covers 18 residues. In germline, CDR1 is LGHNA, CDR2 YSLEER. The trim removed 0 bases at V and 7 bases at J, leaving 10 bases unmatched. The CDR3 DNA sequence: TGCGCCAGCAGCCAAGAATTAGCGGGAGGGCCGAAAGGCGGGGAGCTGTTTTTT. Amino acid sequence: CASSQELAGGPKGGELFF.

This chain uses TRBV7-2 with TRBJ2-2, with 11 bases fitting TRBD2. Germline V gene data show CDR1 as SGHTA and CDR2 as FQGNSA. J gave up 7 bases and V 2 bases, and 6 bases lay outside the gene matches. The CDR3 runs to 16 residues. CDR3 loop: CASSLRASGGNGELFF. The CDR3 DNA sequence: TGTGCCAGCAGCTTACGGGCTAGCGGGGGGAACGGGGAGCTGTTTTTT.

This sequence joins TRBV7-9 and TRBJ2-2; 7 nucleotides align to TRBD1. The germline V gene has CDR1 SEHNR and CDR2 FQNEAQ (reference sequence). The CDR3 is made up of 16 amino acids. The V gene end was trimmed by 0 bases and the J gene end by 4 bases; junction bases not matched to a gene: 5. The CDR3 sequence: CASSLADGTATGELFF. In nucleotides, the CDR3 is TGTGCCAGCAGCTTAGCTGACGGGACAGCCACCGGGGAGCTGTTTTTT.

The J gene is TRBJ1-1, the V gene TRBV11-3; no clear D. Trimming shortened V by 4 bases and J by 10 bases, and 19 bases separated the two germline ends. The V gene's germline CDR1 is SGHNT and CDR2 YENEEA. The CDR3 sequence is 14 residues long. CDR3 residues: CASSYTGRREGAFF. The DNA for the CDR3 is TGTGCCAGCAGCTACACCGGACGTCGCGAGGGAGCTTTCTTT.

Remarks on this clone: Germline and junction disagree at one end, which may indicate a read error. V is TRBV18 and J is TRBJ1-6; D gene uncertain. This CDR3 has 17 amino acids. CDR1 is KGHSH, CDR2 LQKENI, per germline. CDR3 amino acids: CASSPQVWQYNNSPLHF. Written as DNA, the CDR3 is TGTGCCAGCTCCCCACAAGTCTGGCAGTATAATAATTCACCCCTCCACTTT.

V usage is TRBV27 and J usage is TRBJ1-1, with 9 bases matching TRBD1. Germline values: CDR1 MNHEY, CDR2 SMNVEV (reference sequence). Trimming removed 2 bases from V and 4 bases from J; junction bases left unmatched: 2. This CDR3 is built from 14 residues. CDR3 sequence (DNA): TGTGCCAGCAGTTTAGACAGGGGGGGCACTGAAGCTTTCTTT. As protein: CASSLDRGGTEAFF.

The chain carries TRBV30 and TRBJ2-5, with 14 bases matching TRBD2. CDR1 and CDR2 from the germline V gene are GTSNPN and SVGIG (reference sequence). With V trimmed by 4 bases and J by 5 bases, 9 bases remained unmatched. CDR3 length: 16 residues. The CDR3 sequence: CAWMGPGLAGVETQYF. DNA for the CDR3: TGTGCCTGGATGGGACCGGGACTAGCGGGAGTTGAGACCCAGTACTTC.

The chain recombines TRBV4-2 with TRBJ2-1; a weak D match, TRBD2 (6 bases). The CDR3 contains 16 residues. Germline V lookup: CDR1 LGHNA, CDR2 YNFKEQ. Trimming took off 4 bases at V and 9 bases at J, with 22 bases between the two ends. The CDR3 here is CASSLTVGGILGEQFF. CDR3 bases: TGTGCCAGCAGCCTTACTGTCGGCGGGATTCTCGGTGAGCAGTTCTTC.

The chain has TRBV9 and TRBJ1-1; D is unclear. CDR1 and CDR2 from the germline V gene are SGDLS and YYNGEE. There are 14 residues in the CDR3. With 6 bases removed from V and 4 bases from J, the gap between germline ends came to 16 bases. Here the CDR3 DNA reads TGTGCCAGCACACCAGGCGGGGTTAGCACTGAAGCTTTCTTT. Residues: CASTPGGVSTEAFF.

The genes are TRBV28 and TRBJ1-2, with D perhaps matching TRBD1 (6 bases). Trimming removed 5 bases from V and 8 bases from J, with 15 bases in between. Looked up from germline, CDR1 is MDHEN and CDR2 is SYDVKM. This CDR3 spans 13 amino acids. The CDR3 loop is CASSPAGAGGYTF. DNA for the CDR3: TGTGCCAGCAGTCCCGCGGGGGCGGGAGGCTACACCTTC.

This chain links TRBV18 with TRBJ1-4, with D maybe TRBD1 (6 bases). The CDR3 runs 19 residues. Trimming stripped 6 bases from V and 0 bases from J, with 23 bases between. Germline loops: CDR1 KGHSH, CDR2 LQKENI. CDR3 nucleotides: TGTGCCAGCTCGCCCAGCCCGGGACACGGATTTGCAACTAATGAAAAACTGTTTTTT. Amino acids: CASSPSPGHGFATNEKLFF. The variable domain in full, completed from reference TRBV18 and TRBJ1-4, reads NAGVMQNPRHLVRRRGQEARLRCSPMKGHSHVYWYRQLPEEGLKFMVYLQKENIIDESGMPKERFSAEFPKEGPSILRIQQVVRGDSAAYFCASSPSPGHGFATNEKLFFGSGTQLSVL.

This chain uses TRBV7-2 with TRBJ2-1; TRBD2 matches 13 bases. The ends lost 5 bases at V and 6 bases at J; junction bases unmatched: 4. Germline CDR1 reads SGHTA; CDR2 reads FQGNSA. The CDR3 consists of 15 residues. The CDR3 DNA is TGTGCCAGCAGCACGACTAGCGGGAGGTCCAATGAGCAGTTCTTC. Its translation is CASSTTSGRSNEQFF.

The chain couples TRBV9 to TRBJ1-2; 9 bases are a match to TRBD1. The germline gives CDR1 SGDLS, CDR2 YYNGEE. This CDR3 is 15 amino acids long. J lost 5 bases, V lost 3 bases, and 8 bases had no gene match. CDR3 DNA sequence: TGTGCCAGCAGCGAGGCCCCGACAGGGGGGTATGGCTACACCTTC. Translated, it gives CASSEAPTGGYGYTF.

The genes are TRBV28 and TRBJ1-2, with D maybe TRBD1 (5 bases). V lost 5 bases to trimming and J lost 6 bases, with 16 bases between them. The CDR3 sequence is 14 residues long. Germline V gene sequence: CDR1 MDHEN, CDR2 SYDVKM. The CDR3 is CASSVRTPADGYTF. CDR3 DNA: TGTGCCAGCAGTGTTCGGACACCGGCCGATGGCTACACCTTC.

This clone was recorded once. V usage is TRBV18 and J usage is TRBJ2-1; the D gene is possibly TRBD2 (6 bases). Germline-derived CDR1 and CDR2 are KGHSH and LQKENI. The CDR3 runs 15 residues. With 3 bases removed from V and 8 bases from J, the gap between germline ends came to 17 bases. The CDR3 region is CASSPLSRTGDEQFF. CDR3 nucleotide sequence: TGTGCCAGCTCACCCCTATCCCGAACGGGGGATGAGCAGTTCTTC.

This chain uses TRBV28 with TRBJ1-2; possible D gene TRBD1, 6 bases. V was pared by 1 base and J by 3 bases, with 6 bases between. Germline lookup yields CDR1 MDHEN and CDR2 SYDVKM. The CDR3 consists of 13 residues. CDR3 residues: CASSLSGDYGYTF. The DNA of the CDR3 is TGTGCCAGCAGTTTATCAGGGGACTATGGCTACACCTTC.

CDR3 DNA: TGTGCCAGCAGCTTTAAGCGGGAGGGCCCGGCAGATACGCAGTATTTT. Translating gives CASSFKREGPADTQYF. The chain carries TRBV7-2 and TRBJ2-3; 10 nucleotides align to TRBD2. The CDR3 is 16 amino acids. Losses at the gene ends were 3 bases for V and 4 bases for J; bases not matched to a gene: 7. Germline V gene data show CDR1 as SGHTA and CDR2 as FQGNSA. Filled out from reference TRBV7-2 and TRBJ2-3, the complete variable domain reads GAGVSQSPSNKVTEKGKDVELRCDPISGHTALYWYRQSLGQGLEFLIYFQGNSAPDKSGLPSDRFSAERTGGSVSTLTIQRTQQEDSAVYLCASSFKREGPADTQYFGPGTRLTVL.

The V gene is TRBV16, the J gene TRBJ1-4; no reliable D call. Trimming removed 0 bases at V and 5 bases at J, with 13 bases between. Per germline, CDR1 KGHSY and CDR2 FQNENV. The CDR3 extends over 16 amino acids. As DNA, the CDR3 is TGTGCCAGCAGCCAATCGCGAAACAGCTTCAATGAAAAACTGTTTTTT. As protein: CASSQSRNSFNEKLFF.

The genes are TRBV10-3 and TRBJ2-5, with D unresolved. Germline-derived CDR1 and CDR2 are ENHRY and SYGVKD. V dropped 0 bases and J dropped 0 bases, with 5 bases sitting between them. This CDR3 is 14 amino acids long. Here the CDR3 DNA reads TGTGCCATCAGTGAGTCGGAGCACCAAGAGACCCAGTACTTC. Protein product: CAISESEHQETQYF.